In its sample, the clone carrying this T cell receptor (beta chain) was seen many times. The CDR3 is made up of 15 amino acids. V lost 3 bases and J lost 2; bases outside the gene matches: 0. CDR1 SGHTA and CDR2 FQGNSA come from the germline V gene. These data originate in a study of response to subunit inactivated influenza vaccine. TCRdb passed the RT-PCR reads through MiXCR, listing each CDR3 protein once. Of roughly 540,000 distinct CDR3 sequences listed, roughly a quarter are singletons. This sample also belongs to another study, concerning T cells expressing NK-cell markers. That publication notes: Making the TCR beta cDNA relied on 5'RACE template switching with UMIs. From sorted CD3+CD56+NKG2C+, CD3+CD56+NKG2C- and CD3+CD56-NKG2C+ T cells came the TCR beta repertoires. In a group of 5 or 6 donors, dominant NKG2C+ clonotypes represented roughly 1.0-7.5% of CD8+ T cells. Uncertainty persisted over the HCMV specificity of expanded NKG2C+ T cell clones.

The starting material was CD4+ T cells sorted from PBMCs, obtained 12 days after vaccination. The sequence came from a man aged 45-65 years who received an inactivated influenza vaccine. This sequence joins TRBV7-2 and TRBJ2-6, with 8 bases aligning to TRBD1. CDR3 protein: CASSLDRAGANVLTF. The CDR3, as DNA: TGTGCCAGCAGCTTGGACAGGGCTGGGGCCAACGTCCTGACTTTC.